The 22 T cell receptor beta chains listed next were all sequenced from one sample in a study of blood T cells in healthy people across ages (dated by TCRdb to the mid-2010s). To prepare the library, 5' RACE was applied. Sequencing instrument: Illumina HiSeq 2500. The second PCR ran for about 7 to 11 cycles and used a J-beta primer mix along with a sample-barcoded 5' primer. TCRdb reran the public reads through fastp at Q25 and MiXCR, keeping productive beta chains. Rows matching on CDR3 protein sequence are summarized as one entry with the most common DNA and genes. Across this sample there are a few hundred thousand distinct CDR3 sequences, with about 55% seen only once. Under 65% of the sample rests with the top ten. The sequenced sample was blood. The receptors shown here come from a man aged 55 to 70 in good health.

The chain employs TRBV20-1 and TRBJ2-1; possible D gene TRBD2, 6 bases. This CDR3 spans 15 amino acids. The ends were cut back, 4 bases at V and 2 bases at J, with 15 bases in the middle. From germline, CDR1 is DFQATT and CDR2 SNEGSKA (reference sequence). CDR3 in amino acids: CSATSLGGTYNEQFF. In DNA form, the CDR3 reads TGCAGTGCTACCTCCCTCGGGGGTACCTACAATGAGCAGTTCTTC.

With regard to this clonotype: A read error is possible here, since a much larger clone lies one base away. J is TRBJ2-3 and V is TRBV7-2; 8 bases align to TRBD1. The junction had 4 bases not matched to a gene; V was cut back by 1 base and J by 4 bases. Germline loops: CDR1 SGHTA, CDR2 FQGNSA. The CDR3 runs to 15 residues. CDR3 nucleotides: TGTGCCAGCAGCTTAGGGACAGGGCACGCAGATACGCAGTATTTT. Its translation is CASSLGTGHADTQYF. The full variable domain, its missing parts supplied by reference TRBV7-2 and TRBJ2-3, is GAGVSQSPSNKVTEKGKDVELRCDPISGHTALYWYRQSLGQGLEFLIYFQGNSAPDKSGLPSDRFSAERTGGSVSTLTIQRTQQEDSAVYLCASSLGTGHADTQYFGPGTRLTVL.

This clonotype appeared a few times. The V gene is TRBV3-1, the J gene TRBJ2-4, with D possibly TRBD1 on 5 matching bases. CDR3 length: 14 amino acids. V was cut by 0 bases and J by 13 bases, with 16 bases left in between. Germline CDR1 is LGHDT and CDR2 is YNNKEL (reference sequence). The CDR3 reads CASSQDNQGWQQYF. The CDR3 nucleotides read TGTGCCAGCAGCCAAGATAATCAGGGATGGCAGCAGTACTTC.

V usage is TRBV6-2 or TRBV6-3 and J usage is TRBJ2-1; 8 bases map to TRBD2. Trimming removed 8 bases from V and 4 bases from J; junction bases left unmatched: 10. Germline CDR1 and CDR2: MNHEY and SVGEGT. The CDR3 is 15 amino acids. Here the CDR3 DNA reads TGTGCCAGCTCCCACGGCGGGAGGCCTTACAATGAGCAGTTCTTC. Translating gives CASSHGGRPYNEQFF.

CDR3 amino acids: CASRDSPGDEQYF. The DNA of the CDR3 is TGTGCCAGTAGAGACAGTCCGGGGGACGAGCAGTACTTC. The chain links TRBV19 to TRBJ2-7; perhaps TRBD2 as D (6 bases). The CDR3 is 13 residues long. Germline CDR1 reads LNHDA; CDR2 reads SQIVND (reference sequence). Trimming stripped 6 bases from V and 5 bases from J, with 14 bases between.

V gene TRBV24-1 combines with J gene TRBJ2-1; TRBD2 matches 9 bases. From germline, CDR1 is KGHDR and CDR2 SFDVKD. J was trimmed by 7 bases and V by 7 bases; bases with no gene match: 13. This CDR3 has 16 residues. CDR3 amino acids: CATSTTREGLSNEQFF. CDR3 DNA: TGTGCCACCAGCACAACGCGGGAGGGCCTTTCTAATGAGCAGTTCTTC.

The chain is built from TRBV11-1 and TRBJ1-2; D remains ambiguous. Trimming shortened V by 0 bases and J by 8 bases, and 22 bases separated the two germline ends. The germline gives CDR1 SGHAT, CDR2 FQDESV (reference sequence). The CDR3 runs 17 residues. CDR3 protein: CASSLAARTSFPRGYTF. Here the CDR3 DNA reads TGTGCCAGCAGCTTAGCGGCACGGACGTCCTTCCCACGGGGCTACACCTTC.

This rearrangement joins TRBV21-1 to TRBJ2-5; the table's D call TRBD1 went unverified against the DNA. Judging by the DNA end, TRBJ2-7 fits better; the J call may be wrong. TRBV21-1 is a documented pseudogene. This CDR3 is built from 15 residues. The CDR3 sequence is CASSIGRGRRGEQYF. CDR3 bases: TGTGCCAGCAGCATCGGAAGGGGCAGGCGTGGCGAGCAGTACTTC.

This clonotype was detected a few times. The chain combines TRBV6-2 or TRBV6-3 with TRBJ2-3; D is ambiguous. CDR1 is MNHEY, CDR2 SVGEGT, per germline. This CDR3 region has 14 residues. The V and J ends lost 2 bases and 4 bases respectively, with 10 bases between them. CDR3 coding DNA: TGTGCCAGCAGTTACCTAAACGGCCCAGATACGCAGTATTTT. It codes for CASSYLNGPDTQYF.

A single count supports this clonotype. The genes are TRBV6-6 and TRBJ2-3, with D possibly TRBD2 on 5 matching bases. The V gene's germline CDR1 is MNHNY and CDR2 SVGAGI (reference sequence). The CDR3 totals 14 residues. Trimming removed 9 bases from V and 1 base from J, with 14 bases in between. The CDR3 sequence: CASTTEVGTDTQYF. The CDR3 DNA reads as TGTGCCAGTACCACGGAGGTAGGCACAGATACGCAGTATTTT.

The chain combines TRBV20-1 with TRBJ2-1; D gene uncertain. V shed 5 bases and J shed 0 bases, with 17 bases lying between them. CDR3 length: 16 residues. Looked up from germline, CDR1 is DFQATT and CDR2 is SNEGSKA (reference sequence). The CDR3: CSAPTKDTFSYNEQFF. The CDR3 DNA follows: TGCAGTGCTCCTACCAAGGATACTTTCTCCTACAATGAGCAGTTCTTC.

The V and J genes are TRBV14 and TRBJ2-7, with TRBD1 identical over 8 bases. Germline-derived CDR1 and CDR2 are SGHDN and FVKESK. This CDR3 comprises 16 residues. V was pared by 2 bases and J by 7 bases, with 13 bases of the junction left unmatched. Written as DNA, the CDR3 is TGTGCCAGCAGCCAAAAGAAGCGGACAGGGTGGAAGGAGCAGTACTTC. It yields the protein CASSQKKRTGWKEQYF.

The chain joins TRBV15 to TRBJ2-3; D not certain. CDR3 length: 16 residues. V lost 5 bases and J lost 4, with 19 bases in between. The germline CDR1 and CDR2 sequences are LNHNV and YYDKDF (reference sequence). This chain's CDR3 is CATSVRELVLSDTQYF. CDR3 DNA sequence: TGTGCCACCAGCGTCCGAGAGTTGGTTCTGTCAGATACGCAGTATTTT.

This rearrangement joins TRBV7-9 to TRBJ1-6; D is undetermined. CDR3 length: 16 amino acids. The V gene lost 5 bases and the J gene lost 5 bases, with 16 bases spanning the gap. Germline V gene lookup returns CDR1 SEHNR and CDR2 FQNEAQ (reference sequence). DNA of the CDR3: TGTGCCAGCAGCCCCCTTATACCGCGAAATAATTCACCCCTCCACTTT. Translation: CASSPLIPRNNSPLHF. The variable domain in full, completed from reference TRBV7-9 and TRBJ1-6, reads DTGVSQNPRHKITKRGQNVTFRCDPISEHNRLYWYRQTLGQGPEFLTYFQNEAQLEKSRLLSDRFSAERPKGSFSTLEIQRTEQGDSAMYLCASSPLIPRNNSPLHFGNGTRLTVT.

The chain couples TRBV18 to TRBJ2-3; D not certain. The V gene's germline CDR1 is KGHSH and CDR2 LQKENI. The length of the CDR3 is 12 residues. V lost 1 base and J lost 4, with 3 bases in between. Here the CDR3 DNA reads TGTGCCAGCTCACCACGACCAGATACGCAGTATTTT. Its translation is CASSPRPDTQYF.

In its sample, this clonotype was seen a few times. The chain combines TRBV12-3 or TRBV12-4 with TRBJ2-1; TRBD1 matches 7 bases. The CDR3 has 14 amino acids. J lost 2 bases, V lost 7 bases, and 5 bases had no gene match. The CDR3 region has the DNA TGTGCCAGCACCCCGGGACAGCCCTACAATGAGCAGTTCTTC. Translating it yields CASTPGQPYNEQFF.

The table lists this clonotype with a few counts. J is TRBJ2-5 and V is TRBV27; 9 bases match TRBD2. This CDR3 is 14 amino acids long. Trimming removed 0 bases from V and 7 bases from J; junction bases left unmatched: 3. Looked up from germline, CDR1 is MNHEY and CDR2 is SMNVEV (reference sequence). The chain's CDR3 is CASSLSRRGGTQYF. CDR3 bases: TGTGCCAGCAGTTTATCGAGGCGGGGGGGGACCCAGTACTTC.

Concerning this clonotype itself: A much larger clone lies a single base off, so this may be a read error. The chain couples TRBV30 to TRBJ2-6; perhaps TRBD1 as D (5 bases). Germline lookup yields CDR1 GTSNPN and CDR2 SVGIG (reference sequence). The CDR3 length is 15 residues. CDR3 loop: CAWSVRGSGANVPTF. The CDR3 nucleotides read TGTGCCTGGAGTGTAAGGGGCTCTGGGGCCAACGTCCCGACTTTC.

This chain connects TRBV7-8 to TRBJ2-7; 11 positions agree with TRBD2. Germline assignment: CDR1 SGHVS and CDR2 FQNEAQ. The V gene end was trimmed by 1 base and the J gene end by 1 base; junction bases not matched to a gene: 9. There are 18 residues in the CDR3. The CDR3 spells CASSLGTSGLAASYEQYF. As DNA, the CDR3 is TGTGCCAGCAGCTTAGGAACCTCGGGACTAGCGGCATCCTACGAGCAGTACTTC.

The chain uses TRBV3-1 and TRBJ2-7, with D possibly being TRBD1 (5 bases). The germline V gene encodes CDR1 LGHDT and CDR2 YNNKEL (reference sequence). Trimming removed 1 base from V and 6 bases from J, with 13 bases in between. This CDR3 contains 14 residues. The CDR3 loop reads CASSQAQGMAEQYF. The CDR3, as DNA: TGTGCCAGCAGCCAAGCTCAGGGAATGGCCGAGCAGTACTTC.

This sequence joins TRBV6-6 and TRBJ2-2; no firm D call. CDR1 and CDR2 from the germline V gene are MNHNY and SVGAGI (reference sequence). The CDR3 has 15 residues. The V end was cut by 6 bases, the J end by 0 bases, with 11 bases between. CDR3 region: CASRQYLSNTGELFF. CDR3 sequence (DNA): TGTGCCAGCAGGCAATATCTTTCGAACACCGGGGAGCTGTTTTTT.

The chain joins TRBV6-6 to TRBJ2-3; 10 bases map to TRBD2. This CDR3 is 14 amino acids long. V was clipped by 6 bases and J by 8 bases; unmatched bases: 8. The germline V gene has CDR1 MNHNY and CDR2 SVGAGI (reference sequence). This CDR3 reads CASRPGTSVGTQYF. The DNA of the CDR3 is TGTGCCAGCAGACCCGGGACTAGCGTTGGTACGCAGTATTTT.